The 24 T cell receptor beta chains below come from one sample, sequenced in a study of cytomegalovirus exposure and HLA in healthy donors. In the PCR, 60 Vbeta and 13 Jbeta primers were used. TCRdb's copy holds only in-frame clones and misses some; the assay was immunoSEQ multiplex PCR. The table lists around 130,000 clones, less than 10% of them singletons. Sequenced input: PBMCs. All receptors derive from a woman in her thirties or forties in good health and CMV-seropositive.

V gene TRBV11-2 combines with J gene TRBJ2-3; 10 bases are shared with TRBD2. The V and J ends lost 6 bases and 3 bases, in that order; junction bases with no gene match: 6. The V gene's germline CDR1 is SGHAT and CDR2 FQNNGV. The CDR3 totals 15 residues. DNA of the CDR3: TGTGCCAGCAGAGTAGCGGGGGGAGTTACAGATACGCAGTATTTT. Its protein product is CASRVAGGVTDTQYF.

In this sample, this clone turned up a few times. The chain joins TRBV5-1 to TRBJ1-1; no definite D call. Germline V CDR1 and CDR2: SGHRS, YFSETQ. V lost 4 bases to trimming and J lost 5 bases, with 15 bases between them. This CDR3 is built from 14 residues. DNA of the CDR3: TGCGCCAGCAGCGCCCAAACAGAGAAAACTGAAGCTTTCTTT. Its protein product is CASSAQTEKTEAFF. The full variable domain, its missing parts supplied by reference TRBV5-1 and TRBJ1-1, is KAGVTQTPRYLIKTRGQQVTLSCSPISGHRSVSWYQQTPGQGLQFLFEYFSETQRNKGNFPGRFSGRQFSNSRSEMNVSTLELGDSALYLCASSAQTEKTEAFFGQGTRLTVV.

This clone showed up just a few times. V usage is TRBV14 and J usage is TRBJ1-1; 11 nucleotides line up with TRBD1. With 4 bases clipped from V and 1 base from J, the junction kept 11 bases outside the gene matches. Germline V gene sequence: CDR1 SGHDN, CDR2 FVKESK. CDR3 length: 18 residues. The CDR3 region has the DNA TGTGCCAGCAGCCCCCTTTCCGGGACAGGGGGACAGAACACTGAAGCTTTCTTT. This sequence encodes CASSPLSGTGGQNTEAFF.

This clone was recorded a few times. This chain uses TRBV18 with TRBJ1-1; 9 positions agree with TRBD1. J gave up 2 bases and V 4 bases, and 5 bases lay outside the gene matches. Germline assignment: CDR1 KGHSH and CDR2 LQKENI. This CDR3 comprises 15 residues. The CDR3 spells CASSQATGGNTEAFF. The CDR3 DNA sequence: TGTGCCAGCTCACAGGCCACAGGGGGCAACACTGAAGCTTTCTTT.

The rearrangement joins TRBV27 to TRBJ2-7; 7 nucleotides agree with TRBD1. Germline V lookup: CDR1 MNHEY, CDR2 SMNVEV (reference sequence). V was clipped by 6 bases and J by 3 bases; unmatched bases: 11. The CDR3 length is 15 residues. CDR3 residues: CASRLNRDRDYEQYF. CDR3 bases: TGTGCCAGCAGACTGAACCGGGACAGAGACTACGAGCAGTACTTC.

The chain links TRBV11-2 to TRBJ2-5, with 8 bases fitting TRBD1. The V segment lost 1 base and the J segment 3 bases; nucleotides outside the gene matches: 10. The germline V gene has CDR1 SGHAT and CDR2 FQNNGV. The CDR3 is 17 amino acids. CDR3 sequence reads: CASSLAGTGLIEETQYF. As DNA, the CDR3 is TGTGCCAGCAGCTTAGCGGGGACAGGTCTAATAGAAGAGACCCAGTACTTC.

A few counts support this clone. V is TRBV18 and J is TRBJ2-7; TRBD1 might be the D (6 bases). The CDR3 has 13 amino acids. Per germline, CDR1 KGHSH and CDR2 LQKENI. V shed 2 bases and J shed 2 bases, with 7 bases lying between them. The CDR3 sequence is CASSPYRAYEQYF. Here the CDR3 DNA reads TGTGCCAGCTCACCATACAGGGCCTACGAGCAGTACTTC.

The chain uses TRBV6-1 and TRBJ1-1; D gene ambiguous. Trimming shortened V by 5 bases and J by 11 bases, and 6 bases separated the two germline ends. This CDR3 has 9 residues. Germline assignment: CDR1 MNHNS and CDR2 SASEGT. CDR3 sequence: CASSPTAFF. CDR3 nucleotide sequence: TGTGCCAGCAGTCCAACTGCTTTCTTT.

This clone was detected only a few times. V gene TRBV5-4 combines with J gene TRBJ1-6; D is uncertain. V dropped 0 bases and J dropped 0 bases, with 16 bases sitting between them. Germline-derived CDR1 and CDR2 are SGHNT and YYREEE (reference sequence). The CDR3 sequence is 19 residues long. Here the CDR3 DNA reads TGTGCCAGCAGCTTGGGGGCCTCTTATTATAGCTCCTATAATTCACCCCTCCACTTT. Residues: CASSLGASYYSSYNSPLHF.

In its sample, this clone was seen a few times. The rearrangement links TRBV29-1 to TRBJ2-7; D gene uncertain. This CDR3 spans 13 amino acids. Germline V CDR1 and CDR2: SQVTM, ANQGSEA. Deletions cut 0 bases from V and 3 bases from J, with 9 bases between. CDR3 DNA: TGCAGCGTTGAAGAACCTATACTCTACGAGCAGTACTTC. Its protein is CSVEEPILYEQYF.

This clone was counted a few times. This chain links TRBV4-1 with TRBJ2-7; 7 bases are shared with TRBD2. From germline, CDR1 is MGHRA and CDR2 YSYEKL. The CDR3 has 20 amino acids. Germline trimming cut 0 bases from V and 1 base from J; bases unmatched to any gene: 18. The CDR3 sequence: CASSQEAWLTGGSFSYEQYF. The DNA of the CDR3 is TGCGCCAGCAGCCAAGAAGCGTGGCTAACGGGGGGTTCCTTTTCCTACGAGCAGTACTTC.

The chain has TRBV2 and TRBJ2-2, with D tentatively TRBD1 (5 bases). Trimming stripped 4 bases from V and 0 bases from J, with 9 bases between. Per the germline V gene, CDR1 is SNHLY and CDR2 is FYNNEI. The CDR3 spans 15 residues. In DNA, the CDR3 is TGTGCCAGCAGTGCCGACAGTCCGAACACCGGGGAGCTGTTTTTT. This codes for CASSADSPNTGELFF.

The chain recombines TRBV6-1 with TRBJ2-5, with 7 bases that match TRBD1. Near its end, the DNA agrees better with TRBJ2-7, so the J call may be wrong. Germline values: CDR1 MNHNS, CDR2 SASEGT. The CDR3 has 15 amino acids. DNA of the CDR3: TGTGCCAGCAGTGCTGGACAGGCTTTCTCCTACGAGCAGTACTTC. As protein: CASSAGQAFSYEQYF.

In this sample, this clone turned up a few times. The chain uses TRBV27 and TRBJ2-7, with 8 bases aligning to TRBD2. CDR3 length: 13 amino acids. Germline V lookup: CDR1 MNHEY, CDR2 SMNVEV (reference sequence). The junction had 5 bases not matched to a gene; V was cut back by 4 bases and J by 6 bases. In nucleotides, the CDR3 is TGTGCCAGCAGTTCAGGGACTAGTCTCGAGCAGTACTTC. Protein: CASSSGTSLEQYF.

This clone was counted between two and nine times. This chain links TRBV19 with TRBJ2-5, with TRBD1 matching over 12 bases. The V and J ends lost 6 bases and 11 bases, in that order; junction bases with no gene match: 16. This CDR3 has 16 amino acids. Germline V gene lookup returns CDR1 LNHDA and CDR2 SQIVND (reference sequence). The CDR3 nucleotides read TGTGCCAGTAGCATCCAACCGGGACAGGGGGCAGAAAGGCAGTACTTC. Its translation is CASSIQPGQGAERQYF.

This clone came up a few times. The V and J genes are TRBV6-1 and TRBJ1-2, with D perhaps TRBD1 (6 bases). The CDR3 sequence is 12 residues long. Deletions cut 7 bases from V and 4 bases from J, with 10 bases between. Looked up from germline, CDR1 is MNHNS and CDR2 is SASEGT. CDR3 DNA sequence: TGTGCCAGCACGCTGGGGGCCTATGGCTACACCTTC. Its protein product is CASTLGAYGYTF.

This clone turned up a few times. The rearrangement uses TRBV7-9 and TRBJ1-6, with 8 bases that match TRBD1. Germline loops: CDR1 SEHNR, CDR2 FQNEAQ (reference sequence). J was trimmed by 7 bases and V by 5 bases; bases with no gene match: 10. This CDR3 region has 16 residues. The CDR3 DNA is TGTGCCAGCAGCCGATCTGGACAGGGCAGAAATTCACCCCTCCACTTT. It codes for CASSRSGQGRNSPLHF.

This clone turned up a few times. The V and J genes are TRBV4-1 and TRBJ1-6, with 7 positions matching TRBD1. Germline V gene data show CDR1 as MGHRA and CDR2 as YSYEKL. Trimming at V came to 4 bases and at J to 0 bases, leaving 6 bases not matched to a gene. The CDR3 totals 17 residues. The CDR3 here is CASSRTGQSSYNSPLHF. In DNA form, the CDR3 reads TGCGCCAGCAGCCGGACAGGCCAGAGCTCCTATAATTCACCCCTCCACTTT.

The V and J genes are TRBV28 and TRBJ1-1, with D possibly TRBD1 on 6 matching bases. Germline CDR1 reads MDHEN; CDR2 reads SYDVKM. This CDR3 spans 12 amino acids. Trimming removed 10 bases at V and 4 bases at J, with 13 bases between. In nucleotides, the CDR3 is TGTGCCACAAAAAGGGGGATCACTGAAGCTTTCTTT. This gives the protein CATKRGITEAFF.

In this sample, this clone turned up a few times. This sequence joins TRBV27 and TRBJ1-1; D gene unclear. Trimming removed 9 bases at V and 5 bases at J, with 22 bases between. The length of the CDR3 is 15 residues. CDR1 is MNHEY and CDR2 is SMNVEV in the germline V gene (reference sequence). The CDR3 sequence is CASNPGRYGRTEAFF. As DNA, the CDR3 is TGTGCCAGTAATCCGGGGAGGTACGGAAGGACTGAAGCTTTCTTT.

The chain joins TRBV15 to TRBJ1-1, with 8 bases matching TRBD1. The CDR3 is 14 amino acids. Germline values: CDR1 LNHNV, CDR2 YYDKDF (reference sequence). Trimming at V came to 8 bases and at J to 3 bases, leaving 8 bases not matched to a gene. The CDR3, as DNA: TGTGCCACCGGGGACCGGGGACAGGACACTGAAGCTTTCTTT. Its translation is CATGDRGQDTEAFF.

This clone turned up a few times. This rearrangement joins TRBV27 to TRBJ2-5, with TRBD1 matching 9 bases. The CDR3 runs to 16 residues. Losses at the gene ends were 0 bases for V and 5 bases for J; bases not matched to a gene: 7. Germline-derived CDR1 and CDR2 are MNHEY and SMNVEV (reference sequence). The CDR3 nucleotides are TGTGCCAGCAGTTTATCCCTAGGACAGGGGAAGGAGACCCAGTACTTC. Amino acid sequence: CASSLSLGQGKETQYF.

This clone was recorded a few times. The CDR3 sequence is CASSLDPGRETQYF. The CDR3, as DNA: TGTGCCAGCAGCTTAGACCCAGGAAGGGAGACCCAGTACTTC. V usage is TRBV7-8 and J usage is TRBJ2-5; D call uncertain. V lost 1 base and J lost 5, with 11 bases in between. Germline values: CDR1 SGHVS, CDR2 FQNEAQ. The CDR3 covers 14 residues.

The gene calls are TRBV30 and TRBJ1-1; D is possibly TRBD1 (5 bases). Germline loops: CDR1 GTSNPN, CDR2 SVGIG (reference sequence). The CDR3 is made up of 15 amino acids. V gave up 0 bases and J gave up 3 bases, with 14 bases separating them. The CDR3 coding sequence is TGTGCCTGGAGTGTAGGGCGGAGGGGCTACACTGAAGCTTTCTTT. As protein: CAWSVGRRGYTEAFF.